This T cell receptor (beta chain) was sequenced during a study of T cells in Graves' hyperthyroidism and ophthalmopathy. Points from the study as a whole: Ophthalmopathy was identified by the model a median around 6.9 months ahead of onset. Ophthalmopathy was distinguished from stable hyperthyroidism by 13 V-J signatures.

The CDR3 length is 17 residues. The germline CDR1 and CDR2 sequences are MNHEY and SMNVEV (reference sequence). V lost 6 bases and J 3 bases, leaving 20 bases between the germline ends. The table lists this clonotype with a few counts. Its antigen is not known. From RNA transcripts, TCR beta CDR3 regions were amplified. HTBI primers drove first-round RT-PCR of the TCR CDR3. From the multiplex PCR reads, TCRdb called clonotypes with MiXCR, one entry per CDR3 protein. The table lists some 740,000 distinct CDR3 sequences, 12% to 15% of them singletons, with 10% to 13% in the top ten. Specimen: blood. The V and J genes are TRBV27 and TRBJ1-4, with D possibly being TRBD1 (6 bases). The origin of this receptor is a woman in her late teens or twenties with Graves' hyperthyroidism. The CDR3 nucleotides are TGTGCCAGCAGCCAAACTCCCCGGACAGACCCTAATGAAAAACTGTTTTTT. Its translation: CASSQTPRTDPNEKLFF.